Included here is one T cell receptor beta chain sequence, with context. As yet, its antigen is unknown. The data were taken from a study of T cell responses to AZD1222 COVID-19 vaccine. About the study: Second doses were pooled across both intervals (about 4 or about 12 weeks). Study outcomes and limitations: Unmutated regions of variants are reportedly targeted by nearly half of spike-specific TCRs.

Produced via immunoSEQ multiplex PCR; TCRdb's table is partial and in-frame only. Of 150,000 to 200,000 clones in the sample, around 94% are singletons; the top ten hold approximately 1.5%. V lost 1 base to trimming and J lost 1 base, with 8 bases between them. CDR1 and CDR2 from the germline V gene are SGHDN and FVKESK. This CDR3 comprises 15 residues. This rearrangement joins TRBV14 to TRBJ2-1; no reliable D call. The receptor's source is an adult in good health. Sequencing was performed on peripheral blood, taken on day 0 of AZD1222 vaccination. DNA of the CDR3: TGTGCCAGCAGCCAAGGGGTATCGTCCTACAATGAGCAGTTCTTC. Protein product: CASSQGVSSYNEQFF.